A single sample is the source of the 30 T cell receptor beta chains below, sequenced in a study of CD8+ T cells in alopecia areata. Treatment: oral pan-JAK inhibitor, 5-10 mg twice daily. In each case, RNA was isolated and then reverse transcribed into cDNA as the sequencing template. Produced via immunoSEQ multiplex PCR; TCRdb's table is partial and in-frame only. The table lists about 180,000 clones, about 51% of them singletons. This material consisted of CD8+ T cells sorted from blood, taken around week 53, from a patient treated with tofacitinib. All receptors come from a human donor with alopecia areata.

This clone occurred a few times. The J gene is TRBJ2-7, the V gene TRBV2; TRBD1 or TRBD2 may be the D gene (5 bases each). V was cut by 3 bases and J by 3 bases, with 21 bases left in between. The CDR3 has 17 amino acids. CDR1 is SNHLY, CDR2 FYNNEI, per germline. The CDR3 DNA is TGTGCCAGCAGTGAGAGTGCCACTAGTTGGGGCAGCTACGAGCAGTACTTC. Its translation: CASSESATSWGSYEQYF.

This clone was observed a single time. The V call is TRBV4-1, the J call TRBJ1-1; D not resolved. CDR1 MGHRA and CDR2 YSYEKL come from the germline V gene. CDR3 length: 13 amino acids. Trimming pared 5 bases from V and 3 bases from J, leaving 10 bases between. This CDR3 is CASSTRGDTEAFF. For the CDR3, the DNA is TGCGCCAGCAGCACACGGGGAGACACTGAAGCTTTCTTT.

This chain joins TRBV6-5 and TRBJ1-6, with TRBD1 matching 9 bases. V was clipped by 8 bases and J by 12 bases; unmatched bases: 5. The CDR3 is 12 residues long. Germline V CDR1 and CDR2: MNHEY, SVGAGI. The chain's CDR3 is CASRGQGGPLHF. CDR3 bases: TGTGCCAGCCGGGGACAGGGCGGACCCCTCCACTTT.

This clone was found a few times. The V and J genes are TRBV29-1 and TRBJ2-4; no firm D call. CDR3 size: 15 residues. Trimming left V 4 bases short and J 0 bases short, with 13 bases between. CDR1 and CDR2 (germline): SQVTM, ANQGSEA. The CDR3 spells CSVADGDIAKNIQYF. CDR3 in DNA: TGCAGCGTTGCCGACGGTGATATAGCCAAAAACATTCAGTACTTC.

This clone was recorded a few times. The rearrangement links TRBV29-1 to TRBJ2-7; D not certain. V lost 0 bases to trimming and J lost 6 bases, with 6 bases between them. This CDR3 comprises 11 residues. Per germline, CDR1 SQVTM and CDR2 ANQGSEA. CDR3 region: CSVEDWGEQYF. The CDR3 nucleotides are TGCAGCGTTGAAGACTGGGGCGAGCAGTACTTC.

Only a few counts were recorded for this clone. V gene TRBV29-1 combines with J gene TRBJ2-7; TRBD1 aligns across 8 bases. V lost 0 bases to trimming and J lost 0 bases; unmatched junction nucleotides: 7. Germline CDR1 is SQVTM and CDR2 is ANQGSEA. The CDR3 is 16 amino acids. The CDR3 sequence is CSVEEVTGGSSYEQYF. The CDR3 coding sequence is TGCAGCGTTGAAGAAGTTACAGGGGGGAGCTCCTACGAGCAGTACTTC.

In its sample, this clone was seen a few times. The V and J genes are TRBV5-6 and TRBJ2-7; D is uncertain. From germline, CDR1 is SGHDT and CDR2 YYEEEE. Between the trimmed V and J ends, which lost 0 bases and 3 bases, there was a span of 4 bases. The CDR3 is 12 amino acids. CDR3 sequence (DNA): TGTGCCAGCAGCTTGGGACACTACGAGCAGTACTTC. Translation: CASSLGHYEQYF.

The rearrangement links TRBV27 to TRBJ2-7; a weak D match, TRBD2 (6 bases). This CDR3 has 13 amino acids. CDR1 is MNHEY and CDR2 is SMNVEV in the germline V gene (reference sequence). The CDR3 DNA sequence: TGTGGAAGCAGCGGGCAGGGTGGTGTCGAGCAGTACTTC. Translated: CGSSGQGGVEQYF.

The chain recombines TRBV11-2 with TRBJ2-7, with D unclear. The CDR3 sequence is 13 residues long. In germline, CDR1 is SGHAT, CDR2 FQNNGV. V lost 0 bases and J lost 3, with 6 bases in between. This CDR3 reads CASSLDLGYEQYF. CDR3 nucleotide sequence: TGTGCCAGCAGCTTAGATTTGGGCTACGAGCAGTACTTC.

The V call is TRBV30, the J call TRBJ2-5; TRBD2 agrees at 10 bases. TRBJ2-7 explains the end of the DNA better; the J call may be wrong. The CDR3 totals 13 residues. In germline, CDR1 is GTSNPN, CDR2 SVGIG (reference sequence). The CDR3 loop is CAWSFGLADEQYF. In nucleotides, the CDR3 is TGTGCCTGGAGTTTCGGACTAGCGGACGAGCAGTACTTC.

This clone was picked up one time. V is TRBV20-1 and J is TRBJ1-1, with D unresolved. The germline V and J ends were trimmed by 6 bases and 10 bases, with 6 bases remaining between them. Germline V gives CDR1 DFQATT, CDR2 SNEGSKA (reference sequence). This CDR3 comprises 8 residues. CDR3 DNA sequence: TGCAGTGCCGGAGTAGCTTTCTTT. This encodes CSAGVAFF.

A word on this clone: Other DNA sequences within the sample encode an identical CDR3. This sequence joins TRBV9 and TRBJ2-5, with TRBD1 identical over 10 bases. Per germline, CDR1 SGDLS and CDR2 YYNGEE. The CDR3 contains 15 residues. J gave up 5 bases and V 4 bases, and 8 bases lay outside the gene matches. As DNA, the CDR3 is TGTGCCAGCAGCTCCAGACAGGGGGCTGGTGAGACCCAGTACTTC. Residues: CASSSRQGAGETQYF.

The gene calls are TRBV15 and TRBJ1-5; a possible D gene is TRBD1 (5 bases). Germline loops: CDR1 LNHNV, CDR2 YYDKDF (reference sequence). The CDR3 runs to 18 residues. The V end lost 2 bases, the J end lost 0 bases, and 17 bases lay between the germline ends. The CDR3: CATSRPPGHSGSNQPQHF. CDR3 nucleotide sequence: TGTGCCACCAGCAGACCCCCCGGACATTCCGGTAGCAATCAGCCCCAGCATTTT.

This clone was picked up a small number of times. The chain has TRBV4-1 and TRBJ2-7; the match to TRBD2 covers 12 bases. This CDR3 is 16 amino acids long. CDR1 MGHRA and CDR2 YSYEKL come from the germline V gene. J was trimmed by 0 bases and V by 2 bases; bases with no gene match: 2. CDR3 nucleotide sequence: TGCGCCAGCAGCCAACAACTAGCGGGGGGCTCCTACGAGCAGTACTTC. The encoded protein is CASSQQLAGGSYEQYF.

This clone was detected only a few times. For the CDR3, the DNA is TGTGCCACTTTAGGACAGATGAACACTGAAGCTTTCTTT. This codes for CATLGQMNTEAFF. V is TRBV10-3 and J is TRBJ1-1; TRBD1 might be the D (6 bases). Germline V gives CDR1 ENHRY, CDR2 SYGVKD. V lost 10 bases to trimming and J lost 0 bases, with 12 bases between them. The CDR3 covers 13 residues.

The V gene is TRBV2, the J gene TRBJ1-1; 7 positions agree with TRBD1. The CDR3 has 14 amino acids. Germline V gene data show CDR1 as SNHLY and CDR2 as FYNNEI. Unmatched junction bases numbered 10, after V lost 7 bases and J lost 5 bases. The CDR3: CASNIDREGTEAFF. CDR3 sequence (DNA): TGTGCCAGCAATATCGACAGGGAGGGGACTGAAGCTTTCTTT.

The chain links TRBV25-1 to TRBJ1-6; 7 bases line up with TRBD1. Germline trimming cut 5 bases from V and 7 bases from J; bases unmatched to any gene: 14. Germline loops: CDR1 MGHDK, CDR2 SYGVNS. This CDR3 is 17 amino acids long. CDR3 sequence: CASSTVGTRGQNSPLHF. Here the CDR3 DNA reads TGTGCCAGCAGTACGGTTGGAACGAGGGGGCAGAATTCACCCCTCCACTTT.

This clone was found a few times. The chain combines TRBV27 with TRBJ1-1; D is possibly TRBD1 (5 bases). V shed 8 bases and J shed 11 bases, with 24 bases lying between them. Germline values: CDR1 MNHEY, CDR2 SMNVEV (reference sequence). The CDR3 totals 14 residues. CDR3 in amino acids: CASGFLGGTLGAFF. Written as DNA, the CDR3 is TGTGCCAGCGGGTTCTTGGGGGGAACTCTGGGGGCTTTCTTT.

This clone has just a few counts. The rearrangement links TRBV4-2 to TRBJ2-7, with D possibly being TRBD1 or TRBD2 (5 bases each). The CDR3 is 16 amino acids. The germline V and J ends were trimmed by 3 bases and 1 base, with 16 bases remaining between them. CDR1 LGHNA and CDR2 YNFKEQ come from the germline V gene. The CDR3 is CASSQAGTDFSYEQYF. In nucleotides, the CDR3 is TGTGCCAGCAGCCAGGCCGGGACGGACTTTTCCTACGAGCAGTACTTC.

The V call is TRBV19, the J call TRBJ1-2; no clear D gene. Germline CDR1 is LNHDA and CDR2 is SQIVND (reference sequence). V shed 6 bases and J shed 2 bases, with 10 bases lying between them. CDR3 size: 13 residues. The CDR3 spells CASRGDRNYGYTF. In nucleotides, the CDR3 is TGTGCCAGTAGGGGAGACCGAAACTATGGCTACACCTTC.

The rearrangement uses TRBV9 and TRBJ2-5, with 7 bases identical to TRBD1. CDR1 SGDLS and CDR2 YYNGEE come from the germline V gene. V shed 0 bases and J 5 bases; nucleotides not matched to a gene: 4. CDR3 length equals 14 residues. CDR3 region: CASSVETGAETQYF. The CDR3 DNA follows: TGTGCCAGCAGCGTAGAAACAGGGGCGGAGACCCAGTACTTC.

V gene TRBV9 combines with J gene TRBJ2-1, with TRBD2 matching over 10 bases. Trimming took 3 bases from V and 4 from J; bases not matched to a gene: 4. The CDR3 runs to 15 residues. The germline CDR1 and CDR2 sequences are SGDLS and YYNGEE. Here the CDR3 reads CASSASSGGYNEQFF. The CDR3, as DNA: TGTGCCAGCAGCGCCTCTAGCGGGGGTTACAATGAGCAGTTCTTC. The full variable domain, in which reference TRBV9 and TRBJ2-1 provide the parts outside the CDR3, is DSGVTQTPKHLITATGQRVTLRCSPRSGDLSVYWYQQSLDQGLQFLIQYYNGEERAKGNILERFSAQQFPDLHSELNLSSLELGDSALYFCASSASSGGYNEQFFGPGTRLTVL.

The CDR3 nucleotides read TGTGCCAGCAGTTGGGGTGTGAACACTGAAGCTTTCTTT. This translates into CASSWGVNTEAFF. V usage is TRBV27 and J usage is TRBJ1-1; D is uncertain. V dropped 4 bases and J dropped 0 bases, with 6 bases sitting between them. CDR1 is MNHEY, CDR2 SMNVEV, per germline (reference sequence). The CDR3 is 13 amino acids.

This clone was seen only a few times. The chain has TRBV30 and TRBJ1-5, with TRBD1 matching over 8 bases. The germline CDR1 and CDR2 sequences are GTSNPN and SVGIG (reference sequence). The CDR3 is 15 residues long. The V and J ends lost 5 bases and 7 bases, in that order; junction bases with no gene match: 13. The CDR3 DNA sequence: TGTGCCTGGGGCGGAGGACAGGGAGTAGGGCAGCCCCAGCATTTT. As protein: CAWGGGQGVGQPQHF.

The V and J genes are TRBV27 and TRBJ2-7, with 11 positions matching TRBD1. V shed 6 bases and J 5 bases; nucleotides not matched to a gene: 6. Germline CDR1 and CDR2: MNHEY and SMNVEV (reference sequence). The CDR3 runs 14 residues. CDR3 DNA: TGTGCCAGCAGATCGCCGGGACAGGGGGACGAGCAGTACTTC. Amino acid sequence: CASRSPGQGDEQYF.

The rearrangement joins TRBV2 to TRBJ2-3; D ambiguous. In germline, CDR1 is SNHLY, CDR2 FYNNEI. The ends were cut back, 2 bases at V and 0 bases at J, with 21 bases in the middle. The CDR3 totals 19 residues. The CDR3 nucleotides read TGTGCCAGCAGTGAAAAAGGTCCCACCACACTCAGTAGCACAGATACGCAGTATTTT. Protein: CASSEKGPTTLSSTDTQYF.

The chain has TRBV9 and TRBJ2-1; D is possibly TRBD2 (7 bases). The germline gives CDR1 SGDLS, CDR2 YYNGEE. V gave up 3 bases and J gave up 0 bases, with 10 bases separating them. The CDR3 sequence is 15 residues long. Here the CDR3 reads CASSEGGPSYNEQFF. The CDR3 coding sequence is TGTGCCAGCAGCGAGGGGGGGCCCTCCTACAATGAGCAGTTCTTC.

V gene TRBV5-1 combines with J gene TRBJ2-1; no definite D call. With 0 bases removed from V and 6 bases from J, the gap between germline ends came to 10 bases. The CDR3 length is 14 residues. The germline V gene has CDR1 SGHRS and CDR2 YFSETQ. The CDR3 sequence is CASSLDRQSNEQFF. CDR3 DNA sequence: TGCGCCAGCAGCTTGGATCGGCAGAGCAATGAGCAGTTCTTC.

This clone turned up a few times. The gene calls are TRBV2 and TRBJ2-1, with D possibly matching TRBD2 (6 bases). Germline V gene sequence: CDR1 SNHLY, CDR2 FYNNEI. The CDR3 sequence is 15 residues long. V was shortened by 7 bases and J by 0 bases, with 13 bases between the two germline ends. The CDR3 DNA reads TGTGCCAGCATGGGCGGGGCAAGCTCCTACAATGAGCAGTTCTTC. It encodes CASMGGASSYNEQFF.

V is TRBV9 and J is TRBJ2-7; 7 bases line up with TRBD1. The CDR3 has 14 residues. Germline CDR1 and CDR2: SGDLS and YYNGEE. With V trimmed by 4 bases and J by 1 base, 5 bases remained unmatched. CDR3 in DNA: TGTGCCAGCAGCCGGACAGGTCATTCCTACGAGCAGTACTTC. Protein product: CASSRTGHSYEQYF. Based on the CDR3 plus reference TRBV9 and TRBJ2-7, the full variable domain is DSGVTQTPKHLITATGQRVTLRCSPRSGDLSVYWYQQSLDQGLQFLIQYYNGEERAKGNILERFSAQQFPDLHSELNLSSLELGDSALYFCASSRTGHSYEQYFGPGTRLTVT.